These 17 T cell receptor beta chains originate from one sample sequenced in a study of blood T cell repertoires in COVID-19. Repertoires were generated with immunoSEQ multiplex PCR, while TCRdb's copy carries only in-frame clones and drops some. This sample has roughly 150,000 clones; 87% occur once, and the top ten carry approximately 6.5%. Specimen: peripheral blood. The receptors shown here come from an elderly man with acute or convalescent COVID-19.

The rearrangement uses TRBV10-2 and TRBJ1-2; 7 nucleotides agree with TRBD1. In germline, CDR1 is WSHSY, CDR2 SAAADI. V shed 6 bases, J shed 4 bases, and the junction held 14 bases outside the gene matches. The CDR3 is 16 residues long. CDR3: CASSNWTGLGIYGYTF. DNA of the CDR3: TGCGCCAGCAGCAACTGGACAGGTCTTGGAATCTATGGCTACACCTTC.

The rearrangement joins TRBV19 to TRBJ2-5; 7 positions agree with TRBD2. V lost 5 bases and J lost 6; bases outside the gene matches: 12. CDR3 length equals 15 residues. In germline, CDR1 is LNHDA, CDR2 SQIVND (reference sequence). The CDR3 DNA follows: TGTGCCAGTAGTCCCCCAAGTAGCGGGCTGAAGACCCAGTACTTC. Amino acids: CASSPPSSGLKTQYF.

The chain employs TRBV6-5 and TRBJ2-5; TRBD2 aligns across 8 bases. The CDR3 length is 15 residues. Germline V gives CDR1 MNHEY, CDR2 SVGAGI. V was clipped by 2 bases and J by 3 bases; unmatched bases: 5. CDR3 loop: CASSYGRGGKETQYF. The CDR3 region has the DNA TGTGCCAGCAGTTACGGTCGGGGGGGAAAAGAGACCCAGTACTTC.

This chain links TRBV5-8 with TRBJ1-1, with 12 nucleotides matching TRBD1. CDR1 SGHTS and CDR2 YDEGEE come from the germline V gene. Unmatched junction bases numbered 9, after V lost 4 bases and J lost 5 bases. CDR3 length: 16 residues. CDR3 nucleotides: TGTGCCAGCAGCCGCCGGGACAGGGGGCCGGGGACTGAAGCTTTCTTT. This gives the protein CASSRRDRGPGTEAFF.

This rearrangement joins TRBV3-1 (or the pseudogene TRBV3-2) to TRBJ1-6; D is ambiguous. CDR1 and CDR2 from the germline V gene are LGHDT and YNNKEL (reference sequence). V was clipped by 3 bases and J by 3 bases, with 12 bases between them. The length of the CDR3 is 16 residues. Written as DNA, the CDR3 is TGTGCCAGCAGCCAGGCGGGGAGTTTCTATAATTCACCCCTCCACTTT. Translated: CASSQAGSFYNSPLHF.

J is TRBJ1-6 and V is TRBV5-8; TRBD1 aligns across 7 bases. The CDR3 covers 17 residues. V was pared by 4 bases and J by 7 bases, with 14 bases of the junction left unmatched. Germline-derived CDR1 and CDR2 are SGHTS and YDEGEE. Written as DNA, the CDR3 is TGTGCCAGCAGCACCCAAGAGCTACCAGGGGGGAATTCACCCCTCCACTTT. Encoded protein: CASSTQELPGGNSPLHF.

This rearrangement joins TRBV10-3 to TRBJ1-1; a weak D match, TRBD1 (6 bases). Germline CDR1 is ENHRY and CDR2 is SYGVKD. Trimming removed 4 bases from V and 0 bases from J, with 9 bases in between. The CDR3 runs 14 residues. The CDR3 protein is CAISVTGMNTEAFF. The CDR3, as DNA: TGTGCCATCAGTGTGACAGGTATGAACACTGAAGCTTTCTTT.

This sequence joins TRBV19 and TRBJ1-5; perhaps TRBD1 as D (6 bases). The CDR3 covers 14 residues. Between the trimmed V and J ends, which lost 6 bases and 5 bases, there was a span of 14 bases. CDR1 and CDR2 (germline): LNHDA, SQIVND (reference sequence). For the CDR3, the DNA is TGTGCCAGTAGCCCAACAGGGTCCTATCAGCCCCAGCATTTT. Protein sequence: CASSPTGSYQPQHF.

This chain uses TRBV18 with TRBJ1-4; D is uncertain. CDR3 length equals 13 residues. CDR1 is KGHSH and CDR2 is LQKENI in the germline V gene. With 2 bases removed from V and 3 bases from J, the gap between germline ends came to 4 bases. This CDR3 is CASSPYSNEKLFF. The CDR3 coding sequence is TGTGCCAGCTCACCATACTCTAATGAAAAACTGTTTTTT.

The gene calls are TRBV7-9 and TRBJ2-3; D unresolved. V dropped 5 bases and J dropped 3 bases, with 9 bases sitting between them. This CDR3 has 13 residues. Germline V gives CDR1 SEHNR, CDR2 FQNEAQ (reference sequence). Here the CDR3 reads CASSQYGTDTQYF. The CDR3 coding sequence is TGTGCCAGCAGCCAGTACGGGACAGATACGCAGTATTTT.

As concerns this clone: Compared with germline, one end of the junction differs, possibly owing to a read error. V gene TRBV7-7 combines with J gene TRBJ1-1; D gene unclear. The CDR3 loop spans 15 amino acids. The germline CDR1 and CDR2 sequences are SSHAT and FNYEAQ (reference sequence). The CDR3 here is CASSPISQMNTEAFF. In DNA form, the CDR3 reads TGTGCTAGCAGCCCTATTAGCCAGATGAACACTGAAGCTTTCTTT.

The chain recombines TRBV7-2 with TRBJ1-4; D possibly corresponds to TRBD1 (6 bases). The CDR3 extends over 14 amino acids. Germline CDR1 reads SGHTA; CDR2 reads FQGNSA. The V gene lost 5 bases and the J gene lost 6 bases, with 13 bases spanning the gap. This CDR3 is CASSAPGADEKLFF. The CDR3 DNA is TGTGCCAGCAGCGCCCCAGGGGCGGATGAAAAACTGTTTTTT.

V and J are TRBV5-1 and TRBJ2-3; D possibly corresponds to TRBD2 (6 bases). The V gene's germline CDR1 is SGHRS and CDR2 YFSETQ. Trimming shortened V by 4 bases and J by 1 base, and 10 bases separated the two germline ends. CDR3 length: 14 amino acids. This CDR3 reads CASSPPGGTDTQYF. Written as DNA, the CDR3 is TGCGCCAGCAGCCCCCCGGGGGGCACAGATACGCAGTATTTT.

The chain employs TRBV19 and TRBJ1-1; possibly TRBD1 for D (5 bases). Trimming took 5 bases from V and 10 from J, leaving 20 bases between them. Germline V lookup: CDR1 LNHDA, CDR2 SQIVND (reference sequence). The CDR3 extends over 14 amino acids. CDR3 nucleotide sequence: TGTGCCAGTAGTTTCAACCTTCGACAGATTCCAGCTTTCTTT. This gives the protein CASSFNLRQIPAFF.

The CDR3 protein is CASSIAGSYGYTF. In nucleotides, the CDR3 is TGTGCCAGTAGTATCGCGGGATCGTATGGCTACACCTTC. The chain has TRBV19 and TRBJ1-2; D is ambiguous. This CDR3 has 13 residues. Germline V gene data show CDR1 as LNHDA and CDR2 as SQIVND (reference sequence). Trimming cost V 3 bases and J 5 bases, with 10 bases left between them.

The chain is built from TRBV5-6 and TRBJ1-5, with a weak D call TRBD1 (6 bases). The CDR3 runs 15 residues. The germline V and J ends were trimmed by 0 bases and 4 bases, with 11 bases remaining between them. Germline lookup yields CDR1 SGHDT and CDR2 YYEEEE. The CDR3: CASSLGGQINQPQHF. In DNA form, the CDR3 reads TGTGCCAGCAGCTTGGGAGGACAGATAAATCAGCCCCAGCATTTT.

The chain joins TRBV5-1 to TRBJ2-7; 9 bases match TRBD2. Germline V CDR1 and CDR2: SGHRS, YFSETQ. J lost 6 bases, V lost 4 bases, and 8 bases had no gene match. The CDR3 is made up of 14 amino acids. The CDR3 DNA reads TGCGCCAGCAGCATTCGACTAGCGGATGGCGAGCAGTACTTC. As protein: CASSIRLADGEQYF.